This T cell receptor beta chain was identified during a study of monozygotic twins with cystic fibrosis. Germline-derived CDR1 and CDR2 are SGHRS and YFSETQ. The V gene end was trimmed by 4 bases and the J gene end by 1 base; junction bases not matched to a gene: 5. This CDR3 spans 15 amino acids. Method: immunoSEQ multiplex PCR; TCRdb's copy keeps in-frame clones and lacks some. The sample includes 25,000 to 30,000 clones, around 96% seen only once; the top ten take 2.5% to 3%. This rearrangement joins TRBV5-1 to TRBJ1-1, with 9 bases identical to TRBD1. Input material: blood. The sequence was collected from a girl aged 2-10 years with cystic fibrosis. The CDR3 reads CASSHRTGANTEAFF. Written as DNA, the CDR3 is TGCGCCAGCAGCCACCGGACAGGGGCGAACACTGAAGCTTTCTTT.